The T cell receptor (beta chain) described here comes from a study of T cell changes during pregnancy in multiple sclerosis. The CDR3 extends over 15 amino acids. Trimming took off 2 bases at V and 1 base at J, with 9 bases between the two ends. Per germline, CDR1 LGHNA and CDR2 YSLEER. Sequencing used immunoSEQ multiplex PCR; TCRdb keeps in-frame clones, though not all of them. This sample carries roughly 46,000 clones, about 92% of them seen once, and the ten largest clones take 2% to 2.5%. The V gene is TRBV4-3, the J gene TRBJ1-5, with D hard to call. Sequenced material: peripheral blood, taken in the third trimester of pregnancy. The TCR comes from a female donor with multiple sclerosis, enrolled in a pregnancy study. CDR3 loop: CASSQLAGSNQPQHF. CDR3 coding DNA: TGCGCCAGCAGCCAACTAGCGGGCAGCAATCAGCCCCAGCATTTT.